Listed below are T cell receptor beta chains from one sample, sequenced in a study of cytomegalovirus exposure and HLA in healthy donors. TCRdb's table, derived via immunoSEQ multiplex PCR, lists solely in-frame clones and lacks some. Among more than 150,000 clones, roughly 77% were seen once, and the ten largest hold 1.5% to 2%. The source material was PBMCs. These receptors were obtained from a woman in her thirties in good health and CMV-seronegative. The CDR3 runs from the conserved cysteine through the conserved F or W. The D gene is left open where the match is weak. The size of a clone is reported for some rows only, either as once, few or many, or as a class for expanded clones.

size: once
D: NA
V: TRBV2
length: 13
J: TRBJ1-1
CDR3: CASTLGGDTEAFF
DNA: TGTGCCAGCACCTTGGGCGGGGACACTGAAGCTTTCTTT

size: NA
D: NA
V: TRBV7-9
length: 17
J: TRBJ1-1
CDR3: CASTPALSRLGNTEAFF
DNA: TGTGCCAGCACCCCCGCCCTCTCGAGACTCGGGAACACTGAAGCTTTCTTT

size: NA
D: NA
V: TRBV11-1
length: 13
J: TRBJ2-2
CDR3: CASSLGLTGELFF
DNA: TGTGCCAGCAGCTTAGGTTTAACCGGGGAGCTGTTTTTT

size: NA
D: TRBD1
V: TRBV30
length: 12
J: TRBJ1-2
CDR3: CAWSVTGYGYTF
DNA: TGTGCCTGGAGTGTGACAGGGTATGGCTACACCTTC

size: NA
D: NA
V: TRBV6-1
length: 14
J: TRBJ2-3
CDR3: CASSVGPVMDTQYF
DNA: TGTGCCAGCAGTGTGGGGCCCGTGATGGATACGCAGTATTTT

size: few
D: TRBD2
V: TRBV19
length: 15
J: TRBJ2-3
CDR3: CASSVAGSYTDTQYF
DNA: TGTGCCAGTAGTGTAGCGGGGAGCTACACAGATACGCAGTATTTT

size: NA
D: NA
V: TRBV7-3
length: 14
J: TRBJ1-2
CDR3: CASSSAGNSEGYTF
DNA: TGTGCCAGCAGCTCCGCAGGGAATTCAGAAGGCTACACCTTC

size: NA
D: NA
V: TRBV2
length: 15
J: TRBJ1-2
CDR3: CASKDSQGPPYGYTF
DNA: TGTGCCAGCAAAGACAGCCAGGGGCCGCCCTATGGCTACACCTTC

size: NA
D: TRBD1
V: TRBV11-2
length: 15
J: TRBJ2-7
CDR3: CASTSRQGATYEQYF
DNA: TGTGCCAGCACGAGTAGACAGGGGGCGACCTACGAGCAGTACTTC

size: NA
D: TRBD1
V: TRBV6-1
length: 15
J: TRBJ2-2
CDR3: CASSIPGGETGELFF
DNA: TGTGCCAGCAGTATACCAGGGGGCGAGACCGGGGAGCTGTTTTTT

size: NA
D: TRBD1
V: TRBV9
length: 15
J: TRBJ2-7
CDR3: CASSVVPGGFYEQYF
DNA: TGTGCCAGCAGCGTCGTCCCAGGGGGCTTTTACGAGCAGTACTTC

size: few
D: NA
V: TRBV10-2
length: 13
J: TRBJ2-7
CDR3: CASRDFSSYEQYF
DNA: TGCGCCAGTAGGGACTTCAGCTCCTACGAGCAGTACTTC

size: NA
D: NA
V: TRBV1
length: 16
J: TRBJ2-6
CDR3: CTSSQGGSSGANVLTF
DNA: TGCACCAGCAGCCAAGGCGGGAGCTCTGGGGCCAACGTCCTGACTTTC

size: NA
D: NA
V: TRBV14
length: 14
J: TRBJ1-6
CDR3: CASSFTGIRSPLHF
DNA: TGTGCCAGCAGCTTCACAGGGATTCGGTCACCCCTCCACTTT

size: NA
D: TRBD2
V: TRBV15
length: 15
J: TRBJ2-1
CDR3: CATSREGTSLHEQFF
DNA: TGTGCCACCAGCAGGGAGGGGACTAGCTTACATGAGCAGTTCTTC

size: NA
D: NA
V: TRBV7-9
length: 13
J: TRBJ2-7
CDR3: CASSTTSSYEQYF
DNA: TGTGCCAGCAGCACCACGAGCTCCTACGAGCAGTACTTC

size: NA
D: NA
V: TRBV9
length: 19
J: TRBJ2-7
CDR3: CASSWGRLAPPLNPYEQYF
DNA: TGTGCCAGCAGTTGGGGGCGACTAGCCCCCCCACTCAACCCCTACGAGCAGTACTTC

size: once
D: NA
V: TRBV19
length: 14
J: TRBJ2-7
CDR3: CASSISRGGYEQYF
DNA: TGTGCCAGTAGTATATCCAGAGGCGGCTACGAGCAGTACTTC

size: NA
D: TRBD2
V: TRBV6-1
length: 14
J: TRBJ2-3
CDR3: CAGSGGGPTDTQYF
DNA: TGTGCCGGTAGCGGGGGGGGACCCACAGATACGCAGTATTTT

size: NA
D: NA
V: TRBV4-3
length: 16
J: TRBJ2-7
CDR3: CASSQETQGRPYEQYF
DNA: TGCGCCAGCAGCCAAGAAACGCAGGGGCGCCCCTACGAGCAGTACTTC

size: NA
D: NA
V: TRBV21-1
length: 18
J: TRBJ2-1
CDR3: CASSKVVKRGGGYNEQFF
DNA: TGTGCCAGCAGCAAAGTGGTAAAGCGGGGGGGCGGATACAATGAGCAGTTCTTC

size: NA
D: TRBD1
V: TRBV7-2
length: 14
J: TRBJ2-7
CDR3: CASRSGTGLYEQYF
DNA: TGTGCCAGCAGATCCGGGACAGGCCTCTACGAGCAGTACTTC

size: NA
D: NA
V: TRBV6-1
length: 14
J: TRBJ1-1
CDR3: CASSEPGGNTEAFF
DNA: TGTGCCAGCAGTGAACCCGGGGGAAACACTGAAGCTTTCTTT

size: few
D: NA
V: TRBV19
length: 17
J: TRBJ2-6
CDR3: CASSPPFIRSGANVLTF
DNA: TGTGCCAGTAGTCCCCCTTTTATTCGTTCTGGGGCCAACGTCCTGACTTTC

size: NA
D: TRBD2
V: TRBV10-3
length: 14
J: TRBJ2-3
CDR3: CATKSGGAGDTQYF
DNA: TGTGCCACCAAGAGCGGGGGGGCCGGAGATACGCAGTATTTT

size: NA
D: NA
V: TRBV18
length: 13
J: TRBJ1-5
CDR3: CASSPKSGQPQHF
DNA: TGTGCCAGCTCCCCGAAGAGCGGGCAGCCCCAGCATTTT

size: NA
D: NA
V: TRBV7-2
length: 14
J: TRBJ2-7
CDR3: CASSFTATAYEQYF
DNA: TGTGCCAGCAGCTTCACTGCGACAGCCTACGAGCAGTACTTC

size: few
D: NA
V: TRBV18
length: 14
J: TRBJ1-4
CDR3: CASSRGGADEKLFF
DNA: TGTGCCAGCTCAAGAGGGGGGGCTGATGAAAAACTGTTTTTT

size: NA
D: NA
V: TRBV19
length: 15
J: TRBJ1-6
CDR3: CASKSLSSYNSPLHF
DNA: TGTGCCAGTAAGTCGCTGAGCTCCTATAATTCACCCCTCCACTTT

size: once
D: NA
V: TRBV2
length: 15
J: TRBJ2-3
CDR3: CASSEEGGSTDTQYF
DNA: TGCGCCAGCAGTGAAGAGGGGGGGAGCACAGATACGCAGTATTTT

size: NA
D: TRBD2
V: TRBV4-1
length: 16
J: TRBJ2-1
CDR3: CASSYSGTSSYNEQFF
DNA: TGCGCCAGCAGTTACAGCGGGACGAGCTCCTACAATGAGCAGTTCTTC

size: NA
D: NA
V: TRBV6-5
length: 14
J: TRBJ2-5
CDR3: CASSYSGSRETQYF
DNA: TGTGCCAGCAGTTACTCCGGTTCGAGGGAGACCCAGTACTTC

size: NA
D: TRBD1
V: TRBV7-2
length: 15
J: TRBJ2-1
CDR3: CASSYRQGANNEQFF
DNA: TGTGCCAGCAGCTACCGACAGGGGGCAAACAATGAGCAGTTCTTC

size: NA
D: TRBD1
V: TRBV30
length: 15
J: TRBJ2-1
CDR3: CAWRRQGAVGNEQFF
DNA: TGTGCCTGGAGGAGACAGGGGGCTGTCGGCAATGAGCAGTTCTTC

size: NA
D: NA
V: TRBV7-6
length: 19
J: TRBJ2-3
CDR3: CASSSSLRHGKASTDTQYF
DNA: TGTGCCAGCAGCTCATCCCTCCGGCACGGGAAGGCTAGCACAGATACGCAGTATTTT